One T cell receptor beta chain is described in this entry. There are a few counts of this clone. Its antigen remains undetermined. No much larger clone is present one base from it, and per-base qualities are unavailable. V is clipped by 4 bases and J by 4 bases, and the sequence between their germline boundaries is 8 bases long. The CDR3, from cysteine to phenylalanine, totals 12 residues. Of the read, only the CDR3 DNA is kept; its 36 bases are in frame from base 1. The germline V gene specifies SNHLY as CDR1 and FYNNEI as CDR2. To sequence the TCRbeta CDR3 region, genomic DNA was isolated from the sorted cells. The immunoSEQ Assay was used for sequencing of TCRbeta CDR3 regions. The immuneACCESS repertoire file appears here via TCRdb, limited to in-frame rearrangements. These files lack a portion of the clones; in checked studies, under half of the deficit traces to unresolved V genes, and the cause of the others is not known. Present in this sample are some 41,000 clones, 70% to 90% of which were seen just once. The ten largest clones add up to 2.4% of the sample.

This sample is drawn from a study of OX40 agonist ivuxolimab in advanced cancers. In terms of the full investigation: Ivuxolimab was a fully human IgG2 agonistic monoclonal antibody targeting the costimulatory receptor OX40 (CD134). Intravenous ivuxolimab was administered to patients every 2 weeks at six dose levels: 0.01, 0.1, 0.3, 1.5, 3 and 10 mg/kg. Among the roughly 50 dose-escalation patients, approximately 20 had hepatocellular carcinoma, roughly 15 melanoma, 9 renal cell carcinoma and 9 head and neck cancer. In the dose-escalation cohort, 82.7% of patients were male, and the mean age was about 55 years, with a range of 23 to 79. Patients were allowed to have had prior anti-PD-1, anti-PD-L1 or anti-CTLA-4 therapy, and 40% of the dose-escalation patients had previously received checkpoint inhibitors. Partial responses were achieved by three dose-escalation patients, of whom one had hepatocellular carcinoma and two had cutaneous melanoma. Peripheral TCRbeta sequencing aimed to test whether ivuxolimab altered TCR sequence diversity and caused clonal T-cell expansion. The paper reports the monotherapy dose-escalation portion (N of about 54 patients) of the phase I ivuxolimab trial. What the research found in general, with its limitations: Low levels of normalized T-cell clonal expansion were also seen in some nonresponding patients. Antigen specificity was not determined for the clonally expanded peripheral T cells. At doses of 0.1 to 3.0 mg/kg, clonal expansion of both CD4+ and CD8+ blood T cells was observed from baseline to week 6. After ivuxolimab, more expanded clones were found on average in CD8+ T cells than in CD4+ T cells. Partial responders in the 0.1-3.0 mg/kg groups had among the lowest normalized peripheral clonal expansion, especially among CD8+ T cells.

The trial excluded patients who had a history of autoimmune disease or were on systemic immunosuppression. In every dose cohort, peripheral blood was drawn for TCR sequencing at baseline, cycle 4 day 1, and cycle 7 day 1. The samples were taken from a phase I, first-in-human, multicenter, open-label dose-escalation trial of ivuxolimab. Adults with locally advanced or metastatic melanoma, renal cell carcinoma, hepatocellular carcinoma or head and neck squamous cell carcinoma were enrolled in the trial. Before TCR sequencing, CD4+ T cells and CD8+ T cells from peripheral blood were sorted into separate populations.

Rearrangement joined TRBV2 to TRBJ2-7; TRBD2 is a possible D gene, resting on 6 matching bases. The starting material was CD4+ or CD8+ T cells sorted from blood, obtained in a trial of the OX40 agonist ivuxolimab. The receptor's source is an adult with an advanced solid tumor such as melanoma, head and neck, liver or kidney cancer. CDR3 region: CASSVGGYEQYF. The DNA sequence follows: TGTGCCAGCAGTGTTGGGGGGTACGAGCAGTACTTC. Beyond the CDR3, the reference TRBV2 and TRBJ2-7 genes provide the residues; the full variable domain reads: EPEVTQTPSHQVTQMGQEVILRCVPISNHLYFYWYRQILGQKVEFLVSFYNNEISEKSEIFDDQFSVERPDGSNFTLKIRSTKLEDSAMYFCASSVGGYEQYFGPGTRLTVT.